A selection of T cell receptor beta chains follows, all from one sample in a study of T cell responses to AZD1222 COVID-19 vaccine. Assay used: immunoSEQ multiplex PCR; TCRdb lists only in-frame clones, some missing. The repertoire holds about 100,000 clones, with around nine tenths as singletons. Sequenced here: peripheral blood, sampled on day 0 of AZD1222 vaccination. These receptors were taken from an adult in good health. Each CDR3 is given with its conserved first and last residue. The D gene is left open where the match is weak. Clone size is shown for a subset of rows, as once, few, many or a class of expanded clone.

clone_size: -
j_call: TRBJ1-1
d_call: -
v_call: TRBV19
cdr3_aa: CASSTQMNTEAFF
cdr3_nt: TGTGCCAGTAGTACTCAAATGAACACTGAAGCTTTCTTT

clone_size: -
j_call: TRBJ1-2
d_call: -
v_call: TRBV3-1/TRBV3-2
cdr3_aa: CASSQDLGYTF
cdr3_nt: TGTGCCAGCAGCCAAGATTTGGGCTACACCTTC

clone_size: -
j_call: TRBJ2-5
d_call: -
v_call: TRBV6-2/TRBV6-3
cdr3_aa: CASSRGQTQYF
cdr3_nt: TGTGCCAGCAGTCGTGGCCAGACCCAGTACTTC

clone_size: -
j_call: TRBJ1-5
d_call: -
v_call: TRBV19
cdr3_aa: CASSARQMNQPQHF
cdr3_nt: TGTGCCAGTAGTGCCCGACAGATGAATCAGCCCCAGCATTTT

clone_size: once
j_call: TRBJ1-2
d_call: TRBD1
v_call: TRBV10-2
cdr3_aa: CASSDPGQQNYGYTF
cdr3_nt: TGCGCCAGCAGCGATCCGGGACAGCAGAACTATGGCTACACCTTC

clone_size: once
j_call: TRBJ1-2
d_call: -
v_call: TRBV28
cdr3_aa: CASRTGTFGGGYTF
cdr3_nt: TGTGCCAGTCGAACTGGGACGTTTGGAGGGGGCTACACCTTC

clone_size: -
j_call: TRBJ2-1
d_call: TRBD2
v_call: TRBV7-7
cdr3_aa: CASSLGSGGAYEQFF
cdr3_nt: TGTGCCAGCAGCTTAGGAAGCGGGGGGGCCTATGAGCAGTTCTTC

clone_size: once
j_call: TRBJ1-5
d_call: -
v_call: TRBV5-6
cdr3_aa: CASSLGPNQPQHF
cdr3_nt: TGTGCCAGCAGCTTGGGGCCCAATCAGCCCCAGCATTTT

clone_size: -
j_call: TRBJ1-6
d_call: -
v_call: TRBV21-1
cdr3_aa: CASSKATGEFLGSPLHF
cdr3_nt: TGTGCCAGCAGCAAAGCGACAGGGGAATTCCTGGGTTCACCCCTCCACTTT

clone_size: once
j_call: TRBJ1-2
d_call: TRBD1
v_call: TRBV7-8
cdr3_aa: CASSLRNWDRDASYGYTF
cdr3_nt: TGTGCCAGCAGCTTACGGAATTGGGACAGGGATGCGTCCTATGGCTACACCTTC

clone_size: once
j_call: TRBJ1-5
d_call: -
v_call: TRBV5-4
cdr3_aa: CASSLDRVSLQHF
cdr3_nt: TGTGCCAGCAGCTTGGATAGGGTCAGCCTCCAGCATTTT

clone_size: -
j_call: TRBJ1-5
d_call: -
v_call: TRBV3-1/TRBV3-2
cdr3_aa: CASSQGGRTGLNQPQHF
cdr3_nt: TGTGCCAGCAGCCAAGGGGGCCGTACAGGGCTCAATCAGCCCCAGCATTTT

clone_size: -
j_call: TRBJ2-3
d_call: -
v_call: TRBV9
cdr3_aa: CASSPIPSPDTQYF
cdr3_nt: TGTGCCAGCAGCCCCATCCCCAGCCCAGATACGCAGTATTTT

clone_size: few
j_call: TRBJ1-1
d_call: -
v_call: TRBV7-6
cdr3_aa: CASSLGWGGGTEAFF
cdr3_nt: TGTGCCAGCAGCTTAGGGTGGGGAGGTGGCACTGAAGCTTTCTTT

clone_size: -
j_call: TRBJ1-2
d_call: -
v_call: TRBV24-1
cdr3_aa: CATSDWGGRGSGYTF
cdr3_nt: TGTGCCACCAGTGATTGGGGGGGGCGCGGCTCTGGCTACACCTTC

clone_size: once
j_call: TRBJ1-2
d_call: -
v_call: TRBV9
cdr3_aa: CASSTPTQGRADYGYTF
cdr3_nt: TGTGCCAGCAGCACCCCGACGCAGGGGCGGGCAGACTATGGCTACACCTTC

clone_size: -
j_call: TRBJ2-1
d_call: -
v_call: TRBV29-1
cdr3_aa: CSVVAEIDEQFF
cdr3_nt: TGCAGCGTTGTGGCCGAAATCGATGAGCAGTTCTTC

clone_size: once
j_call: TRBJ1-1
d_call: -
v_call: TRBV19
cdr3_aa: CASSGPGSAAFF
cdr3_nt: TGTGCCAGTAGTGGACCGGGATCTGCGGCTTTCTTT

clone_size: -
j_call: TRBJ1-1
d_call: -
v_call: TRBV27
cdr3_aa: CASSFDSRGYTEAFF
cdr3_nt: TGTGCCAGCAGTTTTGACAGTAGGGGATACACTGAAGCTTTCTTT

clone_size: once
j_call: TRBJ2-1
d_call: -
v_call: TRBV5-1
cdr3_aa: CASSFRRNNEQFF
cdr3_nt: TGCGCCAGCAGCTTTCGTCGAAACAATGAGCAGTTCTTC

clone_size: few
j_call: TRBJ1-4
d_call: TRBD1
v_call: TRBV18
cdr3_aa: CASSPTPGQGFLRANEKLFF
cdr3_nt: TGTGCCAGCTCACCAACTCCGGGACAGGGGTTTCTACGGGCTAATGAAAAACTGTTTTTT

clone_size: -
j_call: TRBJ1-5
d_call: -
v_call: TRBV6-5
cdr3_aa: CATGLYSNQPQHF
cdr3_nt: TGTGCCACCGGCCTGTATAGCAATCAGCCCCAGCATTTT

clone_size: -
j_call: TRBJ2-5
d_call: -
v_call: TRBV10-2
cdr3_aa: CASSSREQETQYF
cdr3_nt: TGCGCCAGCAGTTCCAGGGAGCAAGAGACCCAGTACTTC

clone_size: -
j_call: TRBJ1-1
d_call: -
v_call: TRBV5-8
cdr3_aa: CASSLGPTTNTEAFF
cdr3_nt: TGTGCCAGCAGCTTAGGACCGACTACGAACACTGAAGCTTTCTTT

clone_size: -
j_call: TRBJ1-2
d_call: -
v_call: TRBV19
cdr3_aa: CASSIGGHYGYTF
cdr3_nt: TGTGCCAGTAGTATTGGGGGCCACTATGGCTACACCTTC

clone_size: -
j_call: TRBJ1-5
d_call: -
v_call: TRBV28
cdr3_aa: CASSTQRMGNQPQHF
cdr3_nt: TGTGCCAGCAGTACCCAACGGATGGGCAATCAGCCCCAGCATTTT

clone_size: -
j_call: TRBJ2-2
d_call: -
v_call: TRBV5-1
cdr3_aa: CASSRQANRNTGELFF
cdr3_nt: TGCGCCAGCAGCCGGCAAGCTAACAGGAACACCGGGGAGCTGTTTTTT